The 8 T cell receptor beta chains reported below all come from one sample, sequenced in a study of Ad26.COV2.S vaccination and SARS-CoV-2 variants. Sequencing was performed with immunoSEQ multiplex PCR; in TCRdb, only in-frame clones are kept and a portion is missing. Here the sample spans hundreds of thousands of clones, approximately 89% being singletons. Treatment meaning: some 20 received Ad26.COV2.S at low or high dose, single or two shots; about five received placebo; per-sample allocation not given. Vaccine and placebo recipients were sampled on day 63 after the first injection. Here the sequenced sample was peripheral blood, taken in a trial of Ad26.COV2.S vaccine versus placebo. All receptors derive from a person aged 18-65 years who received the Ad26.COV2.S COVID-19 vaccine or a placebo.

The chain links TRBV18 to TRBJ2-7; TRBD2 matches at 10 bases. This CDR3 contains 15 residues. In germline, CDR1 is KGHSH, CDR2 LQKENI. After removal of 3 bases from V and 5 bases from J, the junction contained 7 bases not matched to a gene. CDR3 nucleotide sequence: TGTGCCAGCTCACCTATAGCGGGAGGTATGGACGAGCAGTACGTC. Residues: CASSPIAGGMDEQYV.

The V and J genes are TRBV30 and TRBJ2-5; TRBD2 aligns across 7 bases. CDR3 size: 14 residues. With 7 bases clipped from V and 7 bases from J, the junction kept 15 bases outside the gene matches. The germline V gene encodes CDR1 GTSNPN and CDR2 SVGIG (reference sequence). The CDR3 bases are TGTGCCTCGACGCCTCCTAGGGAGGGACGGACCCAGTACTTC. It is translated as CASTPPREGRTQYF.

This clone was observed once. The J gene is TRBJ2-3, the V gene TRBV5-1, with D perhaps matching TRBD1 (6 bases). The CDR3 loop spans 13 amino acids. Trimming pared 7 bases from V and 2 bases from J, leaving 11 bases between. Looked up from germline, CDR1 is SGHRS and CDR2 is YFSETQ. CDR3 DNA: TGCGCCAGCCGCGACAGGAACACAGATACGCAGTATTTT. Its translation is CASRDRNTDTQYF.

The rearrangement joins TRBV3-1 (or the pseudogene TRBV3-2) to TRBJ1-6, with D possibly being TRBD1 (6 bases). The CDR3 loop spans 14 amino acids. Germline CDR1 LGHDT, CDR2 YNNKEL (reference sequence). Deletions cut 4 bases from V and 7 bases from J, with 11 bases between. CDR3 bases: TGTGCCAGCAGCCTCCGGGACACAAATTCACCCCTCCACTTT. Protein product: CASSLRDTNSPLHF.

As concerns this clone: The sample has other DNA sequences that encode this CDR3 too. V is TRBV5-1 and J is TRBJ2-5; D ambiguous. The CDR3 is 14 residues long. Trimming removed 1 base from V and 2 bases from J, with 9 bases in between. Germline assignment: CDR1 SGHRS and CDR2 YFSETQ. The CDR3 DNA follows: TGCGCCAGCAGCTTGTACGGAATTCAAGAGACCCAGTACTTC. Protein sequence: CASSLYGIQETQYF.

The chain couples TRBV5-1 to TRBJ1-3, with D tentatively TRBD1 (6 bases). The length of the CDR3 is 14 residues. CDR1 is SGHRS and CDR2 is YFSETQ in the germline V gene. V lost 3 bases and J lost 2, with 9 bases in between. CDR3 in DNA: TGCGCCAGCAGCTCCGCAGGGGCTGGAAACACCATATATTTT. This codes for CASSSAGAGNTIYF.

This clone showed up just a few times. The rearrangement links TRBV7-9 to TRBJ2-7; D remains ambiguous. The ends were cut back, 8 bases at V and 1 base at J, with 6 bases in the middle. This CDR3 is built from 11 residues. The germline V gene encodes CDR1 SEHNR and CDR2 FQNEAQ (reference sequence). As DNA, the CDR3 is TGTGCCAGCGGAGATTCCTACGAGCAGTACGTC. It translates to CASGDSYEQYV.

The rearrangement uses TRBV7-9 and TRBJ2-4, with TRBD1 matching over 8 bases. This CDR3 has 17 amino acids. Trimming removed 1 base from V and 3 bases from J; junction bases left unmatched: 8. In germline, CDR1 is SEHNR, CDR2 FQNEAQ (reference sequence). In nucleotides, the CDR3 is TGTGCCAGCAGCTTAGGACCGGACAGGGTGGTCAAAAACATTCAGTACTTC. As protein: CASSLGPDRVVKNIQYF.